This TCR beta chain stems from a study of blood T cell repertoires in COVID-19. About the study: Acute and convalescent COVID-19 specimens originated in the United States, Italy and Spain.

In the authors' workflow: By means of reference gene primer amplification, nucleated cell counts were estimated. Sequenced by immunoSEQ multiplex PCR; TCRdb stores in-frame clones only, minus some. That table is the source of V, J and clone size, and D and trimming were worked out from the DNA. Of around 150,000 clones detected, 65% to 85% appear once; the ten largest clones hold 9.1%. J lost 2 bases, V lost 1 base, and 10 bases had no gene match. The CDR3 has 18 residues. CDR1 is SGHAT, CDR2 FQNNGV, per germline. The sequence was obtained from a woman over 75 with active or convalescent COVID-19. Sequenced sample: peripheral blood. This chain uses TRBV11-2 with TRBJ2-3, with 9 nucleotides matching TRBD2. CDR3 nucleotides: TGTGCCAGCAGCTTAGGCTCCGGGACTAGCAAATACACAGATACGCAGTATTTT. Amino acid sequence: CASSLGSGTSKYTDTQYF.